These 28 T cell receptor beta chains share one sample of origin, sequenced in a study of CD8 T cells in ankylosing spondylitis. Study findings and constraints: Ankylosing spondylitis blood appeared to be characterized by a TCR beta motif of under 10 highly homologous variants.

TCRdb independently ran MiXCR on the 5' RACE reads; one entry per CDR3 protein. The sample has 200,000 to 250,000 distinct CDR3 sequences, roughly 18% seen once. No antigens are known for them. The source material was blood, either unsorted or a sorted T cell fraction (not recorded which). The receptors stem from a male donor with ankylosing spondylitis.

The V gene is TRBV5-1, the J gene TRBJ2-7; 8 nucleotides line up with TRBD1. V was clipped by 0 bases and J by 2 bases; unmatched bases: 7. The V gene's germline CDR1 is SGHRS and CDR2 YFSETQ. This CDR3 region has 16 residues. The CDR3 reads CASSLEGTGLPYEQYF. In DNA form, the CDR3 reads TGCGCCAGCAGCTTGGAGGGGACAGGACTGCCCTACGAGCAGTACTTC.

The count of this clonotype is one. The chain recombines TRBV12-3 or TRBV12-4 with TRBJ2-5; 9 nucleotides align to TRBD1. V shed 4 bases and J 5 bases; nucleotides not matched to a gene: 5. The CDR3 has 14 residues. The CDR3 DNA sequence: TGTGCCAGCAGTTGGGACAGGGACGTGGAGACCCAGTACTTC. Translation: CASSWDRDVETQYF.

This clonotype has ten or more counts. V gene TRBV6-4 combines with J gene TRBJ2-2; D unclear. Per the germline V gene, CDR1 is MRHNA and CDR2 is SNTAGT. CDR3 size: 13 residues. Trimming stripped 3 bases from V and 0 bases from J, with 2 bases between. The CDR3 bases are TGTGCCAGCAGTGAGTCGAACACCGGGGAGCTGTTTTTT. Translated: CASSESNTGELFF.

This clonotype appeared a few times. The rearrangement uses TRBV20-1 and TRBJ2-5; TRBD2 aligns across 9 bases. V lost 0 bases, J lost 1 base, and 3 bases stayed unmatched. Germline CDR1 and CDR2: DFQATT and SNEGSKA (reference sequence). This CDR3 comprises 15 residues. In DNA form, the CDR3 reads TGCAGTGCTAGAGATCTAGCGGGGATCCAAGAGACCCAGTACTTC. This translates into CSARDLAGIQETQYF.

This clonotype was picked up a small number of times. The V gene is TRBV4-1, the J gene TRBJ2-7; 10 bases map to TRBD1. J gave up 4 bases and V 0 bases, and 3 bases lay outside the gene matches. The CDR3 length is 15 residues. The germline V gene encodes CDR1 MGHRA and CDR2 YSYEKL. The CDR3 region has the DNA TGCGCCAGCAGCCAAGATGTGGGACAGGGGTACGAGCAGTACTTC. It specifies CASSQDVGQGYEQYF.

The chain is built from TRBV20-1 and TRBJ1-1; D is possibly TRBD1 (5 bases). Germline V CDR1 and CDR2: DFQATT, SNEGSKA (reference sequence). V lost 1 base to trimming and J lost 2 bases, with 11 bases between them. This CDR3 is built from 14 residues. The CDR3 sequence: CSARAWGGNTEAFF. CDR3 DNA: TGCAGTGCTAGAGCCTGGGGGGGTAACACTGAAGCTTTCTTT.

The J gene is TRBJ1-1, the V gene TRBV27; D uncertain. Trimming took 2 bases from V and 0 from J, leaving 7 bases between them. Looked up from germline, CDR1 is MNHEY and CDR2 is SMNVEV (reference sequence). The CDR3 has 14 amino acids. CDR3 DNA: TGTGCCAGCAGTTTACAGCAATTGAACACTGAAGCTTTCTTT. Translation: CASSLQQLNTEAFF.

This clonotype was counted between two and nine times. The V gene is TRBV20-1, the J gene TRBJ2-7; D is unresolved. CDR3 length: 14 residues. V gave up 0 bases and J gave up 3 bases, with 12 bases separating them. Germline V gene sequence: CDR1 DFQATT, CDR2 SNEGSKA (reference sequence). The CDR3 nucleotides are TGCAGTGCTAGAGATCCCGGCGGTTTCTACGAGCAGTACTTC. Residues: CSARDPGGFYEQYF.

This rearrangement joins TRBV20-1 to TRBJ2-1; D unresolved. This CDR3 contains 15 residues. Looked up from germline, CDR1 is DFQATT and CDR2 is SNEGSKA (reference sequence). V was clipped by 4 bases and J by 0 bases, with 13 bases between them. The CDR3 bases are TGCAGTGCTACGGTTGACTCAAGCTCCTACAATGAGCAGTTCTTC. It is translated as CSATVDSSSYNEQFF.

This sequence joins TRBV5-1 and TRBJ1-3; unclear D gene. This CDR3 contains 16 residues. CDR1 is SGHRS and CDR2 is YFSETQ in the germline V gene. With 0 bases removed from V and 1 base from J, the gap between germline ends came to 11 bases. The DNA for the CDR3 is TGCGCCAGCAGCTTGGTGGGCCCGGGGTCTGGAAACACCATATATTTT. It yields the protein CASSLVGPGSGNTIYF. Filled out from reference TRBV5-1 and TRBJ1-3, the complete variable domain reads KAGVTQTPRYLIKTRGQQVTLSCSPISGHRSVSWYQQTPGQGLQFLFEYFSETQRNKGNFPGRFSGRQFSNSRSEMNVSTLELGDSALYLCASSLVGPGSGNTIYFGEGSWLTVV.

This clonotype was seen a handful of times. The chain combines TRBV12-3 or TRBV12-4 with TRBJ2-5, with D tentatively TRBD1 (6 bases). This CDR3 has 15 residues. With 1 base removed from V and 8 bases from J, the gap between germline ends came to 17 bases. The DNA for the CDR3 is TGTGCCAGCAGTTTAGTGGAGGCCAGGGGAGAAACCCAGTACTTC. Protein: CASSLVEARGETQYF.

The gene calls are TRBV6-5 and TRBJ2-2, with 7 bases lining up with TRBD2. V shed 5 bases and J 8 bases; nucleotides not matched to a gene: 11. The CDR3 consists of 15 residues. Per germline, CDR1 MNHEY and CDR2 SVGAGI. CDR3 protein: CASSNRDYIPGELFF. The CDR3 DNA reads TGTGCCAGCAGTAACCGGGACTATATCCCTGGGGAGCTGTTTTTT.

The J gene is TRBJ1-1, the V gene TRBV7-2; D might be TRBD1 (5 bases). V gave up 4 bases and J gave up 4 bases, with 13 bases separating them. CDR1 is SGHTA, CDR2 FQGNSA, per germline. The CDR3 is made up of 14 amino acids. CDR3 protein: CASSYLEGFTEAFF. The CDR3 DNA is TGTGCCAGCAGCTACTTAGAGGGGTTCACTGAAGCTTTCTTT.

This clonotype occurred many times. This chain joins TRBV7-8 and TRBJ2-7; 7 bases map to TRBD1. Germline V gene sequence: CDR1 SGHVS, CDR2 FQNEAQ. With V trimmed by 5 bases and J by 7 bases, 11 bases remained unmatched. The length of the CDR3 is 14 residues. In DNA, the CDR3 is TGTGCCAGCAGCGTAAGACAGGGTTCGAGGGAGCAGTACTTC. The encoded protein is CASSVRQGSREQYF. The full variable domain, in which reference TRBV7-8 and TRBJ2-7 provide the parts outside the CDR3, is GAGVSQSPRYKVAKRGQDVALRCDPISGHVSLFWYQQALGQGPEFLTYFQNEAQLDKSGLPSDRFFAERPEGSVSTLKIQRTQQEDSAVYLCASSVRQGSREQYFGPGTRLTVT.

The chain couples TRBV7-9 to TRBJ1-1, with D unresolved. CDR1 is SEHNR, CDR2 FQNEAQ, per germline (reference sequence). V gave up 2 bases and J gave up 8 bases, with 9 bases separating them. The CDR3 contains 12 residues. CDR3 loop: CASSLIDLEAFF. Here the CDR3 DNA reads TGTGCCAGCAGCTTAATAGATCTCGAAGCTTTCTTT.

This clonotype came up a few times. The V gene is TRBV6-5, the J gene TRBJ2-3; D unclear. The germline V and J ends were trimmed by 0 bases and 2 bases, with 12 bases remaining between them. The CDR3 has 16 amino acids. Germline-derived CDR1 and CDR2 are MNHEY and SVGAGI. Written as DNA, the CDR3 is TGTGCCAGCAGTTACTCGGTAATCCGCACCACAGATACGCAGTATTTT. It specifies CASSYSVIRTTDTQYF.

This clonotype was detected ten times or more. The chain employs TRBV12-3 or TRBV12-4 and TRBJ2-5, with D hard to call. The CDR3 has 11 amino acids. Trimming shortened V by 5 bases and J by 3 bases, and 4 bases separated the two germline ends. The CDR3 reads CASSDEETQYF. The CDR3, as DNA: TGTGCCAGCAGTGATGAAGAGACCCAGTACTTC.

This clonotype has only a few counts. The genes are TRBV6-1 and TRBJ1-1, with 8 bases identical to TRBD1. The CDR3 totals 18 residues. J was trimmed by 0 bases and V by 5 bases; bases with no gene match: 14. The V gene's germline CDR1 is MNHNS and CDR2 SASEGT. The CDR3: CASSPTDRVSLVNTEAFF. CDR3 nucleotides: TGTGCCAGCAGTCCCACGGACAGGGTCTCCTTGGTGAACACTGAAGCTTTCTTT.

This clonotype was counted a few times. The CDR3 loop is CASSLWGDEETQYF. CDR3 coding DNA: TGTGCCAGCAGCTTATGGGGGGATGAAGAGACCCAGTACTTC. V and J are TRBV13 and TRBJ2-5; TRBD2 is a possible D gene (6 bases). The germline V gene has CDR1 PRHDT and CDR2 FYEKMQ (reference sequence). V was clipped by 2 bases and J by 3 bases, with 10 bases between them. The CDR3 consists of 14 residues. Combining the CDR3 with reference TRBV13 and TRBJ2-5 gives the whole variable domain AAGVIQSPRHLIKEKRETATLKCYPIPRHDTVYWYQQGPGQDPQFLISFYEKMQSDKGSIPDRFSAQQFSDYHSELNMSSLELGDSALYFCASSLWGDEETQYFGPGTRLLVL.

The rearrangement links TRBV6-2 or TRBV6-3 to TRBJ2-1; D might be TRBD1 (5 bases). CDR1 is MNHEY, CDR2 SVGEGT, per germline. The CDR3 covers 16 residues. The V end was cut by 6 bases, the J end by 0 bases, with 15 bases between. The DNA of the CDR3 is TGTGCCAGCAGCCCCGACAGCGCGAACTCCTACAATGAGCAGTTCTTC. Residues: CASSPDSANSYNEQFF.

The V gene is TRBV20-1, the J gene TRBJ2-1; 11 nucleotides line up with TRBD2. The CDR3 is 15 amino acids. Germline CDR1 DFQATT, CDR2 SNEGSKA (reference sequence). V trimming: 2 bases; J trimming: 4 bases; junction bases outside the gene matches: 4. CDR3 sequence (DNA): TGCAGTGCTAGACGACTAGCGGGGAAATACAATGAGCAGTTCTTC. Protein sequence: CSARRLAGKYNEQFF.

This clonotype has only a few counts. The chain joins TRBV10-3 to TRBJ1-2; unclear D gene. The CDR3 extends over 14 amino acids. Trimming shortened V by 2 bases and J by 2 bases, and 9 bases separated the two germline ends. Germline-derived CDR1 and CDR2 are ENHRY and SYGVKD. This CDR3 is CAISENSGNYGYTF. For the CDR3, the DNA is TGTGCCATCAGTGAGAATTCGGGAAACTATGGCTACACCTTC.

The J gene is TRBJ2-7, the V gene TRBV30, with 8 bases identical to TRBD2. CDR1 and CDR2 from the germline V gene are GTSNPN and SVGIG (reference sequence). The CDR3 totals 13 residues. The V and J ends lost 4 bases and 3 bases, in that order; junction bases with no gene match: 5. The CDR3 DNA reads TGTGCCTGGAAGTCAGCGGGGGACTACGAGCAGTACTTC. Its protein is CAWKSAGDYEQYF.

The table lists this clonotype with a few counts. The gene calls are TRBV4-1 and TRBJ1-4; 7 bases are a match to TRBD1. J lost 3 bases, V lost 8 bases, and 9 bases had no gene match. CDR1 and CDR2 from the germline V gene are MGHRA and YSYEKL. This CDR3 has 15 residues. The CDR3 region has the DNA TGCGCCAGCCAGGGGGTTGCCTCCTCTAATGAAAAACTGTTTTTT. Amino acids: CASQGVASSNEKLFF.

This clonotype appeared many times. This chain uses TRBV3-1 with TRBJ2-7, with 8 positions matching TRBD2. The CDR3 has 16 amino acids. CDR1 and CDR2 (germline): LGHDT, YNNKEL (reference sequence). The V gene end was trimmed by 0 bases and the J gene end by 3 bases; junction bases not matched to a gene: 7. CDR3 sequence reads: CASSQDRVSGIYEQYF. CDR3 sequence (DNA): TGTGCCAGCAGCCAAGATCGGGTTAGCGGGATCTACGAGCAGTACTTC.

V usage is TRBV11-2 and J usage is TRBJ2-1; TRBD1 matches 8 bases. CDR1 and CDR2 from the germline V gene are SGHAT and FQNNGV. This CDR3 comprises 15 residues. Trimming took 3 bases from V and 3 from J; bases not matched to a gene: 4. This CDR3 is CASSFTGGIYNEQFF. CDR3 DNA sequence: TGTGCCAGCAGCTTCACAGGGGGTATCTACAATGAGCAGTTCTTC.

This clonotype came up a few times. This rearrangement joins TRBV4-1 to TRBJ2-7; no clear D gene. The V gene lost 3 bases and the J gene lost 3 bases, with 9 bases spanning the gap. CDR3 size: 13 residues. Germline assignment: CDR1 MGHRA and CDR2 YSYEKL. CDR3 DNA: TGCGCCAGCAGCCATTTCATCGGCTACGAGCAGTACTTC. This encodes CASSHFIGYEQYF.

This clonotype was seen many times. The chain has TRBV7-9 and TRBJ2-7; no definite D call. CDR3 length: 12 amino acids. Per germline, CDR1 SEHNR and CDR2 FQNEAQ (reference sequence). V dropped 6 bases and J dropped 3 bases, with 9 bases sitting between them. The CDR3 region is CASSGRNYEQYF. As DNA, the CDR3 is TGTGCCAGCAGTGGCAGAAACTACGAGCAGTACTTC.